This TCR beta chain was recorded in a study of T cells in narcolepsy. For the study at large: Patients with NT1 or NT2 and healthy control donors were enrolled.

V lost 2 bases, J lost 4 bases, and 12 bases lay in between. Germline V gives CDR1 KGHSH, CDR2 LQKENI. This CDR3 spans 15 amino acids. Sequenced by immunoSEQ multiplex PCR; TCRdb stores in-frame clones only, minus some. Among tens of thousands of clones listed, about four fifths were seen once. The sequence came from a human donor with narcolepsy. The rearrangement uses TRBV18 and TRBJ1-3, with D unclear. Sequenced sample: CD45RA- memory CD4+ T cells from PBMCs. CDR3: CASSPVPGEGNTIYF. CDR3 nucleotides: TGTGCCAGCTCACCAGTGCCGGGTGAGGGAAACACCATATATTTT.